The 31 T cell receptor beta chains reported below all come from one sample, sequenced in a study of blood T cells in healthy people across ages. Next came a second PCR, run for roughly 6 to 11 cycles, which used a sample-barcoded 5' primer along with a J-beta primer mix. Using its own MiXCR run on the 5' RACE reads, TCRdb lists one record per CDR3 protein. The table has 1.5 million to 2 million distinct CDR3 sequences, roughly 52% seen once. Sequenced material: blood. These receptors were obtained from a woman aged 40 to 50 in good health.

The rearrangement links TRBV12-3 or TRBV12-4 to TRBJ2-5, with TRBD2 matching over 14 bases. Trimming at V came to 5 bases and at J to 11 bases, leaving 16 bases not matched to a gene. The CDR3 has 17 amino acids. CDR3 DNA sequence: TGTGCCAGCAGTCCTCGGACTAGCGGGGGGTTCGACAATGAGCAGTACTTC. Encoded protein: CASSPRTSGGFDNEQYF.

This clonotype was detected only a few times. The CDR3 coding sequence is TGTGCCAGCAGCCTCCATCCCAGTGAGCAGTTCTTC. Its protein product is CASSLHPSEQFF. The V call is TRBV7-2, the J call TRBJ2-1; D unresolved. This CDR3 region has 12 residues. V shed 5 bases and J shed 9 bases, with 11 bases lying between them. CDR1 and CDR2 from the germline V gene are SGHTA and FQGNSA. Full variable domain (missing parts from reference TRBV7-2 and TRBJ2-1): GAGVSQSPSNKVTEKGKDVELRCDPISGHTALYWYRQSLGQGLEFLIYFQGNSAPDKSGLPSDRFSAERTGGSVSTLTIQRTQQEDSAVYLCASSLHPSEQFFGPGTRLTVL.

The chain employs TRBV27 and TRBJ2-1; 9 bases fit TRBD2. V lost 5 bases, J lost 2 bases, and 4 bases stayed unmatched. Germline CDR1 reads MNHEY; CDR2 reads SMNVEV (reference sequence). The CDR3 runs 15 residues. The CDR3 is CASSTQRGAYNEQFF. The CDR3 coding sequence is TGTGCCAGCAGTACCCAGCGGGGGGCCTACAATGAGCAGTTCTTC.

Regarding this clonotype: A read error may produce the germline difference seen at one junction end. The rearrangement links TRBV4-2 to TRBJ2-3; 10 bases are shared with TRBD2. The CDR3 loop spans 16 amino acids. CDR1 is LGHNA and CDR2 is YNFKEQ in the germline V gene. In nucleotides, the CDR3 is TGTGCCAGCAGCCAAGTGGAGCGGGGGGGCACGGATACGCAGTATTTT. This translates into CASSQVERGGTDTQYF.

The CDR3 DNA sequence: TGTGCCAGCAGCCAGCAAGGAACTAGCGGGGGGGCGAATGAGCAGTTCTTC. It is translated as CASSQQGTSGGANEQFF. The rearrangement joins TRBV4-2 to TRBJ2-1; TRBD2 matches at 13 bases. The V gene's germline CDR1 is LGHNA and CDR2 YNFKEQ. This CDR3 has 17 residues. V lost 3 bases, J lost 7 bases, and 9 bases stayed unmatched.

The chain is built from TRBV7-9 and TRBJ2-1; D is uncertain. This CDR3 is 16 amino acids long. Per the germline V gene, CDR1 is SEHNR and CDR2 is FQNEAQ (reference sequence). The V end lost 0 bases, the J end lost 7 bases, and 16 bases lay between the germline ends. CDR3 nucleotide sequence: TGTGCCAGCAGCTTAGCTCTATGGGATAGGAAGAATGAGCAGTTCTTC. Its protein product is CASSLALWDRKNEQFF. Full variable domain (remainder filled in from reference TRBV7-9 and TRBJ2-1): DTGVSQNPRHKITKRGQNVTFRCDPISEHNRLYWYRQTLGQGPEFLTYFQNEAQLEKSRLLSDRFSAERPKGSFSTLEIQRTEQGDSAMYLCASSLALWDRKNEQFFGPGTRLTVL.

The rearrangement links TRBV28 to TRBJ1-2, with a possible D match to TRBD1 (6 bases). V was clipped by 7 bases and J by 4 bases, with 13 bases between them. The germline V gene has CDR1 MDHEN and CDR2 SYDVKM. The CDR3 extends over 13 amino acids. The CDR3 DNA is TGTGCCAGCACCCAAGGGGGGGTCTATGGCTACACCTTC. Encoded protein: CASTQGGVYGYTF.

The sample holds a few counts of this clonotype. The J gene is TRBJ2-3, the V gene TRBV6-6; TRBD1 might be the D (7 bases). The CDR3 length is 16 residues. V was trimmed by 4 bases and J by 0 bases, leaving 14 bases between them. Germline CDR1 and CDR2: MNHNY and SVGAGI (reference sequence). The CDR3 loop reads CASSLAGQSSTDTQYF. CDR3 nucleotides: TGTGCCAGCAGTTTGGCGGGACAGTCTAGCACAGATACGCAGTATTTT.

This chain links TRBV4-2 with TRBJ2-5, with D maybe TRBD2 (5 bases). Trimming took off 1 base at V and 3 bases at J, with 9 bases between the two ends. Germline lookup yields CDR1 LGHNA and CDR2 YNFKEQ. The CDR3 has 14 amino acids. CDR3 protein: CASSQGASKETQYF. The CDR3 DNA follows: TGTGCCAGCAGCCAAGGGGCTAGCAAAGAGACCCAGTACTTC.

The chain employs TRBV7-2 and TRBJ2-5; tentatively, D is TRBD1 (6 bases). Germline-derived CDR1 and CDR2 are SGHTA and FQGNSA. This CDR3 contains 12 residues. V shed 6 bases and J shed 8 bases, with 13 bases lying between them. The CDR3 reads CASSRDRLTQYF. The CDR3 DNA reads as TGTGCCAGCAGTCGCGACAGGCTAACCCAGTACTTC.

This clonotype came up a few times. The chain employs TRBV27 and TRBJ2-6; TRBD2 might be the D (5 bases). The CDR3 is 18 amino acids. Germline V gene data show CDR1 as MNHEY and CDR2 as SMNVEV (reference sequence). Deletions cut 1 base from V and 0 bases from J, with 13 bases between. The CDR3 nucleotides read TGTGCCAGCAGTTTATTGGGCGGGCGACTCTCTGGGGCCAACGTCCTGACTTTC. It codes for CASSLLGGRLSGANVLTF.

This chain links TRBV29-1 with TRBJ2-5; 11 nucleotides line up with TRBD2. Germline V gives CDR1 SQVTM, CDR2 ANQGSEA. Trimming took 5 bases from V and 9 from J; bases not matched to a gene: 11. The CDR3 spans 14 residues. The CDR3 region is CSVLGLAGGVPQYF. For the CDR3, the DNA is TGCAGCGTTCTAGGACTAGCGGGTGGAGTACCCCAGTACTTC.

This sequence joins TRBV2 and TRBJ2-3, with 8 nucleotides matching TRBD1. This CDR3 is 14 amino acids long. Per the germline V gene, CDR1 is SNHLY and CDR2 is FYNNEI. The V gene end was trimmed by 11 bases and the J gene end by 2 bases; junction bases not matched to a gene: 9. Written as DNA, the CDR3 is TGTGCCCAGCTGGACAGGGACAACACAGATACGCAGTATTTT. It translates to CAQLDRDNTDTQYF.

Here the CDR3 DNA reads TGTGCCAGCAGACAGGGGGCGTTAGAAGAGACCCAGTACTTC. Translated, it gives CASRQGALEETQYF. The chain uses TRBV5-5 and TRBJ2-5; TRBD1 matches 9 bases. V shed 5 bases, J shed 3 bases, and the junction held 5 bases outside the gene matches. There are 14 residues in the CDR3. Germline lookup yields CDR1 SGHKS and CDR2 YYEKEE (reference sequence).

The chain has TRBV6-6 and TRBJ2-2; no reliable D call. Between the trimmed V and J ends, which lost 6 bases and 0 bases, there was a span of 5 bases. Germline CDR1 reads MNHNY; CDR2 reads SVGAGI (reference sequence). CDR3 length: 13 residues. The CDR3 region is CASRKANTGELFF. As DNA, the CDR3 is TGTGCCAGCAGGAAGGCGAACACCGGGGAGCTGTTTTTT.

V is TRBV11-2 and J is TRBJ2-5, with 8 bases fitting TRBD2. The CDR3 runs to 17 residues. Germline V lookup: CDR1 SGHAT, CDR2 FQNNGV. Trimming removed 3 bases from V and 5 bases from J; junction bases left unmatched: 14. CDR3 sequence (DNA): TGTGCCAGCAGCTTCTCTGGTTCGACGGGGGGGCGCGAGACCCAGTACTTC. This translates into CASSFSGSTGGRETQYF. The complete variable domain, with remaining parts taken from reference TRBV11-2 and TRBJ2-5, reads EAGVAQSPRYKIIEKRQSVAFWCNPISGHATLYWYQQILGQGPKLLIQFQNNGVVDDSQLPKDRFSAERLKGVDSTLKIQPAKLEDSAVYLCASSFSGSTGGRETQYFGPGTRLLVL.

This clonotype was recorded a few times. The chain links TRBV6-5 to TRBJ2-3; D gene ambiguous. This CDR3 has 17 amino acids. Germline V gives CDR1 MNHEY, CDR2 SVGAGI. V was cut by 2 bases and J by 3 bases, with 18 bases left in between. The CDR3 loop reads CASSYVSVMGLTDTQYF. In DNA, the CDR3 is TGTGCCAGCAGTTACGTGTCAGTAATGGGCTTGACAGATACGCAGTATTTT.

The chain combines TRBV29-1 with TRBJ2-2; D is uncertain. Trimming shortened V by 4 bases and J by 5 bases, and 11 bases separated the two germline ends. Germline CDR1 and CDR2: SQVTM and ANQGSEA. The CDR3 length is 13 residues. DNA for the CDR3: TGCAGCGTTGGCGGAGAACGTACCGGGGAGCTGTTTTTT. Amino acid sequence: CSVGGERTGELFF.

This clonotype was observed a few times. CDR3: CSARDIGGDYGYTF. The CDR3 DNA is TGCAGTGCTAGAGATATCGGGGGCGACTATGGCTACACCTTC. The chain recombines TRBV20-1 with TRBJ1-2; possibly TRBD1 for D (6 bases). V was pared by 0 bases and J by 3 bases, with 11 bases between. The CDR3 consists of 14 residues. The germline gives CDR1 DFQATT, CDR2 SNEGSKA (reference sequence).

The chain couples TRBV10-3 to TRBJ2-5; 8 nucleotides match TRBD1. The trim removed 9 bases at V and 0 bases at J, leaving 6 bases unmatched. The CDR3 contains 14 residues. Germline values: CDR1 ENHRY, CDR2 SYGVKD. The CDR3 spells CAITTGANQETQYF. CDR3 DNA: TGTGCCATTACGACAGGGGCGAACCAAGAGACCCAGTACTTC.

The rearrangement links TRBV29-1 to TRBJ2-2, with a weak D call TRBD1 (5 bases). The V end was cut by 4 bases, the J end by 6 bases, with 9 bases between. The CDR3 is 12 residues long. CDR1 is SQVTM and CDR2 is ANQGSEA in the germline V gene. The CDR3, as DNA: TGCAGCGTTGGCCAGGGATCCGGGGAGCTGTTTTTT. Translation: CSVGQGSGELFF.

The rearrangement joins TRBV28 to TRBJ2-7; possible D gene TRBD2, 5 bases. The CDR3 sequence is 13 residues long. Germline V CDR1 and CDR2: MDHEN, SYDVKM. V was trimmed by 2 bases and J by 4 bases, leaving 9 bases between them. The chain's CDR3 is CASSLMPGYEQYF. The CDR3 coding sequence is TGTGCCAGCAGTTTAATGCCGGGGTACGAGCAGTACTTC.

This chain connects TRBV18 to TRBJ2-7; 11 bases are a match to TRBD2. CDR1 is KGHSH, CDR2 LQKENI, per germline. Trimming cost V 0 bases and J 3 bases; bases outside gene matches: 1. This CDR3 comprises 15 residues. The DNA for the CDR3 is TGTGCCAGCTCACCACCACTAGCGGGGGACTACGAGCAGTACTTC. Its translation: CASSPPLAGDYEQYF.

The chain uses TRBV6-5 and TRBJ1-1; D gene uncertain. Deletions cut 9 bases from V and 1 base from J, with 18 bases between. This CDR3 has 15 residues. CDR1 is MNHEY, CDR2 SVGAGI, per germline. CDR3 sequence reads: CASARETETNTEAFF. The CDR3 DNA sequence: TGTGCCAGTGCCCGGGAGACGGAGACGAACACTGAAGCTTTCTTT.

The V gene is TRBV4-3, the J gene TRBJ1-4; the D is unclear. CDR3 length: 15 amino acids. V lost 2 bases, J lost 0 bases, and 7 bases lay in between. Germline V gene lookup returns CDR1 LGHNA and CDR2 YSLEER. CDR3 protein: CASSQTRSTNEKLFF. The CDR3 bases are TGCGCCAGCAGCCAAACGAGGTCAACTAATGAAAAACTGTTTTTT.

The chain has TRBV12-3 or TRBV12-4 and TRBJ2-4; 8 nucleotides match TRBD1. With V trimmed by 4 bases and J by 8 bases, 7 bases remained unmatched. This CDR3 contains 14 residues. The CDR3, as DNA: TGTGCCAGCAGTTCACGACAGGGGATGGACATTCAGTACTTC. This codes for CASSSRQGMDIQYF.

The chain recombines TRBV20-1 with TRBJ2-7; D possibly corresponds to TRBD1 (5 bases). The CDR3 covers 16 residues. Germline V gene data show CDR1 as DFQATT and CDR2 as SNEGSKA (reference sequence). V was pared by 3 bases and J by 3 bases, with 21 bases between. DNA of the CDR3: TGCAGTGCTAGCGCCACTGACAGCCCCTACGGCTACGAGCAGTACTTC. Protein: CSASATDSPYGYEQYF.

The rearrangement uses TRBV6-6 and TRBJ1-1; tentative D call: TRBD1 (5 bases). V gave up 8 bases and J gave up 1 base, with 11 bases separating them. The germline gives CDR1 MNHNY, CDR2 SVGAGI (reference sequence). This CDR3 is 13 amino acids long. DNA of the CDR3: TGTGCCAGCGGGGCAGAACCGAACACTGAAGCTTTCTTT. It codes for CASGAEPNTEAFF.

The chain links TRBV6-2 or TRBV6-3 to TRBJ2-1, with 12 positions matching TRBD2. Germline trimming cut 6 bases from V and 9 bases from J; bases unmatched to any gene: 6. The CDR3 is 14 residues long. The germline V gene encodes CDR1 MNHEY and CDR2 SVGEGT. CDR3 sequence (DNA): TGTGCCAGCAGGGCTAGCGGGGGGGAGAGTGAGCAGTTCTTC. Protein product: CASRASGGESEQFF.

This clonotype has a count of ten or more. The junction and the germline gene differ at one end; a read error may be behind it. The chain couples TRBV4-1 to TRBJ2-5; D call uncertain. Germline V CDR1 and CDR2: MGHRA, YSYEKL. This CDR3 contains 12 residues. The CDR3 nucleotides are TGTGCCAGCAGCCAAGCCCAAGAGACCCAGTACTTC. As protein: CASSQAQETQYF.

V usage is TRBV20-1 and J usage is TRBJ1-5; 8 bases are shared with TRBD1. Germline V lookup: CDR1 DFQATT, CDR2 SNEGSKA (reference sequence). V lost 4 bases to trimming and J lost 6 bases; unmatched junction nucleotides: 8. This CDR3 spans 14 amino acids. The CDR3 sequence: CSATGTGPIQPQHF. CDR3 sequence (DNA): TGCAGTGCTACCGGGACAGGTCCAATTCAGCCCCAGCATTTT.